This TCR beta chain stems from a study of T cells in localized non-small cell lung cancer. Notes on the study in general: Among the top 100 tumor clones, a median 57 appeared in adjacent lung. Uninvolved adjacent lung showed higher T cell clonality than tumor. Heterogeneity cannot be ruled out, as sequencing used one tumor region only.

As for this clone: Antigen specificity is unknown.

The V gene end was trimmed by 0 bases and the J gene end by 4 bases; junction bases not matched to a gene: 3. There are 14 residues in the CDR3. Germline V gives CDR1 SGHRS, CDR2 YFSETQ. Assay: immunoSEQ multiplex PCR; the TCRdb copy retains only in-frame clones and omits some. The data show 30,000 to 35,000 clones, approximately 90% seen once. The chain recombines TRBV5-1 with TRBJ1-2; 7 nucleotides agree with TRBD1. This sample comprised peripheral blood, obtained before any cancer treatment. The TCR sequence derives from a female donor of 60 years or more with stage I lung adenocarcinoma. Written as DNA, the CDR3 is TGCGCCAGCAGCTTGGACAGGGACAGCTATGGCTACACCTTC. This gives the protein CASSLDRDSYGYTF.